The clone carrying this T cell receptor beta chain was counted at least ten times. Antigen unknown. These data are taken from a study of T cells in Graves' hyperthyroidism and ophthalmopathy. Broader study findings: Before onset, by a median of 6.5 months, the model predicted ophthalmopathy. Most thyroid clonotypes expanded above 0.001 appeared in blood too.

The CDR3 regions of TCR beta were amplified from RNA transcripts. RT-PCR in the first round (using the HTBI primer set) targeted the TCR CDR3. TCRdb itself ran the multiplex PCR reads through MiXCR, one entry per CDR3 protein. The repertoire holds 450,000 to 700,000 distinct CDR3 sequences, with more than 45% as singletons. V lost 3 bases and J lost 4, with 11 bases in between. CDR1 and CDR2 (germline): KGHDR, SFDVKD. The CDR3 is made up of 14 amino acids. What was sequenced was peripheral blood or thyroid tissue (not recorded which). V usage is TRBV24-1 and J usage is TRBJ2-5; weak D call: TRBD2 (7 bases). This TCR derives from an adult woman with Graves' disease, either hyperthyroidism or ophthalmopathy (not recorded which). The CDR3 DNA sequence: TGTGCCACCAGTGATCGGGGGGCAGGAGAGACCCAGTACTTC. It encodes CATSDRGAGETQYF.